This T cell receptor (beta chain) derives from a study of T cells in Graves' hyperthyroidism and ophthalmopathy. Study results and caveats: Most expanded thyroid clonotypes above 0.001 recurred in blood.

The hyperthyroidism was newly diagnosed and had lasted under 2 months; the patients were aged 18 to 65. Uncontrolled infection, other autoimmune disease, pregnancy or lactation led to exclusion. CDR1 is LGHDT, CDR2 YNNKEL, per germline (reference sequence). CDR3 length: 14 amino acids. The trim removed 9 bases at V and 2 bases at J, leaving 7 bases unmatched. The investigators amplified TCR beta CDR3 regions from RNA transcripts. In the first-round RT-PCR of the TCR CDR3, the HTBI primer set was used. TCRdb used MiXCR to reprocess the multiplex PCR reads, holding one entry per CDR3 protein. The table includes over 150,000 distinct CDR3 sequences, roughly a sixth detected once. This clonotype occurred many times. As yet, its antigen is unknown.

Source material: blood. The gene calls are TRBV3-1 and TRBJ2-1; 7 bases agree with TRBD2. This clonotype originated in a woman between 45 and 65 years old with Graves' hyperthyroidism. DNA of the CDR3: TGTGCCAGTGCCGGGACTATAACCTACAATGAGCAGTTCTTC. Its protein product is CASAGTITYNEQFF.